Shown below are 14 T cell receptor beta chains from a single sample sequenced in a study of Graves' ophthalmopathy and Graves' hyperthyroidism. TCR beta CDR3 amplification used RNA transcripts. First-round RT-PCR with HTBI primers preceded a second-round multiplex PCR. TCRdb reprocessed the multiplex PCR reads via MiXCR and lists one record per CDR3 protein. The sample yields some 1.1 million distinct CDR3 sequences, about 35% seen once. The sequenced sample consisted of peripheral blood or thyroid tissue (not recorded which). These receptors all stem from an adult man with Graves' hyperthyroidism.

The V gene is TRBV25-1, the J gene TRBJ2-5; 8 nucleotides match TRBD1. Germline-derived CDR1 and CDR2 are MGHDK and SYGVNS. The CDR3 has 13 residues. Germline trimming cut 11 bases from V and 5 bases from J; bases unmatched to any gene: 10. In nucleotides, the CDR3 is TGTGCCGCCGGGGCAGGGGGCGGGGAGACCCAGTACTTC. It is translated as CAAGAGGGETQYF.

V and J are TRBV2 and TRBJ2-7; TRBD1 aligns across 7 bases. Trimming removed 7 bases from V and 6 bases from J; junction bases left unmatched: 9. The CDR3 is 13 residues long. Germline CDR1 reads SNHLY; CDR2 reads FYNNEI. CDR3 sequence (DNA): TGTGCCAGCATTGACAGGGTTTCTTCCGAGCAGTACTTC. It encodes CASIDRVSSEQYF.

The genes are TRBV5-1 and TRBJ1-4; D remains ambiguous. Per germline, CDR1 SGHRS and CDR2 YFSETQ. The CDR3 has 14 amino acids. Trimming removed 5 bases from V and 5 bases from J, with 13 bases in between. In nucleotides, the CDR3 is TGCGCCAGCAGTGAGGACGGCATGAATGAAAAACTGTTTTTT. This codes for CASSEDGMNEKLFF.

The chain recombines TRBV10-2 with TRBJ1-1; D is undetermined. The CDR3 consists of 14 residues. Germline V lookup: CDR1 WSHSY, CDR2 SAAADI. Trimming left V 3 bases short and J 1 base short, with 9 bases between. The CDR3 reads CASSDFPENTEAFF. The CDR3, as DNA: TGCGCCAGCAGTGATTTTCCAGAGAACACTGAAGCTTTCTTT.

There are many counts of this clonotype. The DNA for the CDR3 is TGTGCCAGCAGCTTAGGGTTTATTGCCGAGCAGTACTTC. This gives the protein CASSLGFIAEQYF. The chain recombines TRBV7-9 with TRBJ2-7, with D uncertain. CDR1 and CDR2 (germline): SEHNR, FQNEAQ (reference sequence). V was cut by 1 base and J by 6 bases, with 10 bases left in between. The CDR3 spans 13 residues.

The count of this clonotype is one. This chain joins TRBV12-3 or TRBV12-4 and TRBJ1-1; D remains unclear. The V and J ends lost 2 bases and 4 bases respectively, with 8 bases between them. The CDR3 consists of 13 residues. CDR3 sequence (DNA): TGTGCCAGCAGTTTATGCTCAGGCACTGAAGCTTTCTTT. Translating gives CASSLCSGTEAFF.

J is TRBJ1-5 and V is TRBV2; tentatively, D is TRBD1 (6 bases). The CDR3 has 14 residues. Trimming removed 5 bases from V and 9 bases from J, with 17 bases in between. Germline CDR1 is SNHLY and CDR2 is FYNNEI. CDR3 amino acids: CASSYEGERRPQHF. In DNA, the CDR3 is TGTGCCAGCAGTTACGAGGGGGAGCGACGGCCCCAGCATTTT. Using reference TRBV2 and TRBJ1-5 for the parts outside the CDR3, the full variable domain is EPEVTQTPSHQVTQMGQEVILRCVPISNHLYFYWYRQILGQKVEFLVSFYNNEISEKSEIFDDQFSVERPDGSNFTLKIRSTKLEDSAMYFCASSYEGERRPQHFGDGTRLSIL.

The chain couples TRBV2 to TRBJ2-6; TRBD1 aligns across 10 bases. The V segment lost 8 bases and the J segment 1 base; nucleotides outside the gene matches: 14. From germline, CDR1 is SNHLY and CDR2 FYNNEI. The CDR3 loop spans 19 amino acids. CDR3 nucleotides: TGTGCCAGCGGGGTGGCCCTCCGGGACAGGGGATCTGGGGCCAACGTCCTGACTTTC. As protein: CASGVALRDRGSGANVLTF.

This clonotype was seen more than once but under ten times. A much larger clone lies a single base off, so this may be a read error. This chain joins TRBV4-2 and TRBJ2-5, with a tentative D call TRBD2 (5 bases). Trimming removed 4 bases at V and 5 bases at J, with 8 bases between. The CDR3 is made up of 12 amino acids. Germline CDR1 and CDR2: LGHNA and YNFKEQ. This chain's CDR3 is CASSPEVETQYF. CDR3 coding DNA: TGTGCCAGCAGCCCGGAGGTGGAGACCCAGTACTTC.

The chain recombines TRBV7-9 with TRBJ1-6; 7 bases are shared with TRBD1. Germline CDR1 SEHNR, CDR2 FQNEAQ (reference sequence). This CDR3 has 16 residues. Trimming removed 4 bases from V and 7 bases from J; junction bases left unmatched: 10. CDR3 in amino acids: CASSSEGAFGNSPLHF. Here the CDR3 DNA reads TGTGCCAGCAGCTCTGAGGGGGCGTTTGGGAATTCACCCCTCCACTTT.

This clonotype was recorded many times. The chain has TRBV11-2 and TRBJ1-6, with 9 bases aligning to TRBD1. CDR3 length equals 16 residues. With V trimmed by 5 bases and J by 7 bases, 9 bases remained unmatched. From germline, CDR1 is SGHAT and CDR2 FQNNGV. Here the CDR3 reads CASSPWTGDTNSPLHF. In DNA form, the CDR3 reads TGTGCCAGCAGCCCCTGGACAGGGGACACAAATTCACCCCTCCACTTT.

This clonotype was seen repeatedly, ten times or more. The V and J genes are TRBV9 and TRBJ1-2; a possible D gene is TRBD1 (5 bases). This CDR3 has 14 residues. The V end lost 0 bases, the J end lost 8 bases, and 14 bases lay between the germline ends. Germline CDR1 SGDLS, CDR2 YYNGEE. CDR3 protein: CASSVVSERGGYTF. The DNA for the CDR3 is TGTGCCAGCAGCGTAGTTTCTGAAAGGGGAGGCTACACCTTC.

CDR3 sequence reads: CASSQDWAGAGRREQYF. The CDR3 region has the DNA TGTGCCAGCAGCCAAGATTGGGCGGGCGCGGGGCGTCGCGAGCAGTACTTC. This chain uses TRBV4-2 with TRBJ2-7; a possible D gene is TRBD2 (6 bases). The CDR3 length is 17 residues. The germline V gene encodes CDR1 LGHNA and CDR2 YNFKEQ. With 0 bases removed from V and 6 bases from J, the gap between germline ends came to 21 bases.

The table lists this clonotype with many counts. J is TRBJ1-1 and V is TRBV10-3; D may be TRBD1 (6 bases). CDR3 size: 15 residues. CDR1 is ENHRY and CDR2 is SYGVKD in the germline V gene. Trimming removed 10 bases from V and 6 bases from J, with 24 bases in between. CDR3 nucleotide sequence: TGTGCCAGCGCCCGTCTTGGCACACAGGGTGCTGAAGCTTTCTTT. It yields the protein CASARLGTQGAEAFF.